These 21 T cell receptor beta chains originate from one sample sequenced in a study of T cell repertoires in cytomegalovirus infection. TCRdb itself ran the reads through MiXCR, one entry per CDR3 protein. The sample has roughly 500,000 distinct CDR3 sequences; approximately 11% are singletons. The specimen sequenced was PBMCs. All receptors derive from a human donor in good health (CMV status not recorded). Some clones in this sample may be carry-over from other donors' samples.

V usage is TRBV29-1 and J usage is TRBJ2-1, with no clear D. V was cut by 5 bases and J by 12 bases, with 23 bases left in between. The CDR3 extends over 14 amino acids. CDR1 is SQVTM and CDR2 is ANQGSEA in the germline V gene. In nucleotides, the CDR3 is TGCAGCGTTACCCTGCCGGATTCTACAATGAGGCAGTTCTTC. It yields the protein CSVTLPDSTMRQFF.

This chain joins TRBV5-4 and TRBJ1-2; D is possibly TRBD1 (5 bases). V was cut by 4 bases and J by 3 bases, with 13 bases left in between. The CDR3 has 14 amino acids. Germline CDR1 reads SGHNT; CDR2 reads YYREEE (reference sequence). CDR3 residues: CASSPGGEYYGYTF. In DNA form, the CDR3 reads TGTGCCAGCAGCCCGGGGGGGGAGTACTATGGCTACACCTTC.

This clonotype was recorded at least ten times. The chain uses TRBV2 and TRBJ2-1; D may match TRBD1 or TRBD2 (8 bases each). CDR1 and CDR2 from the germline V gene are SNHLY and FYNNEI. The CDR3 totals 16 residues. The ends were cut back, 6 bases at V and 1 base at J, with 16 bases in the middle. In DNA, the CDR3 is TGTGCCAGCAGCCCAGGGGGCGGGAGGTCCTACAATGAGCAGTTCTTC. Its translation: CASSPGGGRSYNEQFF.

The sample holds many counts of this clonotype. V gene TRBV2 combines with J gene TRBJ1-1; D may be TRBD1 (5 bases). Germline CDR1 and CDR2: SNHLY and FYNNEI. This CDR3 is 11 amino acids long. The ends were cut back, 5 bases at V and 11 bases at J, with 12 bases in the middle. The DNA for the CDR3 is TGTGCCAGCAGTCAAGACAGACGGGCTTTCTTT. Its translation: CASSQDRRAFF.

This clonotype turned up a few times. CDR3 amino acids: CASRPGSGGFEQFF. The CDR3, as DNA: TGTGCCAGCAGGCCGGGTAGCGGGGGATTCGAGCAGTTCTTC. The rearrangement links TRBV5-4 to TRBJ2-1; 9 nucleotides agree with TRBD2. Germline V gene data show CDR1 as SGHNT and CDR2 as YYREEE (reference sequence). After removal of 5 bases from V and 10 bases from J, the junction contained 10 bases not matched to a gene. There are 14 residues in the CDR3.

This clonotype showed up just a few times. The CDR3 loop reads CSARDIETQYF. CDR3 nucleotides: TGCAGTGCTAGAGACATAGAGACCCAGTACTTC. This chain connects TRBV20-1 to TRBJ2-5; D gene uncertain. Per germline, CDR1 DFQATT and CDR2 SNEGSKA (reference sequence). V shed 0 bases and J shed 4 bases, with 3 bases lying between them. The CDR3 runs to 11 residues.

There are a few counts of this clonotype. The chain couples TRBV4-2 to TRBJ2-5; 7 bases map to TRBD2. V was pared by 0 bases and J by 4 bases, with 11 bases of the junction left unmatched. Looked up from germline, CDR1 is LGHNA and CDR2 is YNFKEQ. This CDR3 region has 17 residues. CDR3 coding DNA: TGTGCCAGCAGCCAAGATCCCCTCGCGGGAGAGGCAGAGACCCAGTACTTC. Amino acids: CASSQDPLAGEAETQYF.

This clonotype was counted at least ten times. The chain carries TRBV14 and TRBJ1-2; 12 positions match TRBD1. With 4 bases clipped from V and 4 bases from J, the junction kept 1 base outside the gene matches. The CDR3 sequence is 14 residues long. The germline gives CDR1 SGHDN, CDR2 FVKESK. This CDR3 is CASSRGQGAYGYTF. DNA for the CDR3: TGTGCCAGCAGCCGGGGACAGGGGGCCTATGGCTACACCTTC.

This clonotype was counted between two and nine times. Here the CDR3 reads CATSDSPGTGVRWTGELFF. The CDR3 nucleotides are TGTGCCACCAGTGATAGTCCCGGGACAGGGGTACGGTGGACCGGGGAGCTGTTTTTT. The chain employs TRBV24-1 and TRBJ2-2; 10 bases align to TRBD1. Germline V gene data show CDR1 as KGHDR and CDR2 as SFDVKD. V dropped 3 bases and J dropped 5; count of bases not matched to a gene: 14. This CDR3 has 19 residues.

This clonotype was counted at least ten times. The rearrangement joins TRBV7-8 to TRBJ1-2; TRBD1 matches 9 bases. Germline CDR1 SGHVS, CDR2 FQNEAQ. The CDR3 has 15 residues. With 2 bases clipped from V and 5 bases from J, the junction kept 6 bases outside the gene matches. CDR3 DNA sequence: TGTGCCAGCAGCTTAATGGGACAGGGCCTTTATGGCTACACCTTC. Its translation is CASSLMGQGLYGYTF.

This clonotype was observed many times. This chain joins TRBV7-9 and TRBJ2-5; D unclear. Germline CDR1 and CDR2: SEHNR and FQNEAQ (reference sequence). Trimming cost V 2 bases and J 2 bases, with 9 bases left between them. The CDR3 sequence is 14 residues long. CDR3 DNA sequence: TGTGCCAGCAGCTTACCGGGCAGACAAGAGACCCAGTACTTC. Its protein is CASSLPGRQETQYF.

The chain has TRBV27 and TRBJ1-5; D is perhaps TRBD1 (5 bases). CDR3 length: 13 residues. Germline V gene sequence: CDR1 MNHEY, CDR2 SMNVEV (reference sequence). Trimming removed 8 bases from V and 3 bases from J, with 11 bases in between. The CDR3 sequence: CASRGPINQPQHF. In DNA, the CDR3 is TGTGCCAGCCGGGGCCCCATCAATCAGCCCCAGCATTTT.

This clonotype was picked up many times. This sequence joins TRBV4-2 and TRBJ2-3; 13 positions match TRBD2. Germline V gene lookup returns CDR1 LGHNA and CDR2 YNFKEQ. The V segment lost 4 bases and the J segment 5 bases; nucleotides outside the gene matches: 9. CDR3 length: 17 residues. In nucleotides, the CDR3 is TGTGCCAGCAGCCCAACGACTAGCGGGAGGAGGTTAGATACGCAGTATTTT. Its protein product is CASSPTTSGRRLDTQYF.

This sequence joins TRBV7-9 and TRBJ2-3; maybe TRBD1 (5 bases). V lost 5 bases, J lost 4 bases, and 16 bases lay in between. The CDR3 is 15 residues long. The germline CDR1 and CDR2 sequences are SEHNR and FQNEAQ (reference sequence). CDR3 protein: CASSARQRGSDTQYF. CDR3 nucleotide sequence: TGTGCCAGCAGCGCCCGACAAAGGGGATCAGATACGCAGTATTTT. Full variable domain (missing parts from reference TRBV7-9 and TRBJ2-3): DTGVSQNPRHKITKRGQNVTFRCDPISEHNRLYWYRQTLGQGPEFLTYFQNEAQLEKSRLLSDRFSAERPKGSFSTLEIQRTEQGDSAMYLCASSARQRGSDTQYFGPGTRLTVL.

A remark on this clonotype: With a much larger clone just one base away, this may be a read error. This chain connects TRBV7-6 to TRBJ2-5; D is possibly TRBD1 (8 bases). The germline gives CDR1 SGHVS, CDR2 FNYEAQ. This CDR3 spans 16 amino acids. The CDR3 DNA is TGTGCCAGCAGCTCCCCCAGGGGGCGGGAGCAAGAGACCCAGTGCTTC. The encoded protein is CASSSPRGREQETQCF.

This chain links TRBV28 with TRBJ2-3; D not resolved. This CDR3 has 13 amino acids. Trimming took 5 bases from V and 5 from J, leaving 11 bases between them. Looked up from germline, CDR1 is MDHEN and CDR2 is SYDVKM. For the CDR3, the DNA is TGTGCCAGCAGTACCTCTCCCAGAGATACGCAGTATTTT. It specifies CASSTSPRDTQYF.

There are many counts of this clonotype. This chain links TRBV7-2 with TRBJ1-6, with 12 bases identical to TRBD1. With V trimmed by 1 base and J by 13 bases, 5 bases remained unmatched. Per the germline V gene, CDR1 is SGHTA and CDR2 is FQGNSA. The CDR3 sequence is 15 residues long. The CDR3 here is CASSLEGGQGAPLHF. CDR3 sequence (DNA): TGTGCCAGCAGCTTAGAAGGGGGACAGGGGGCGCCCCTCCACTTT.

In its sample, this clonotype was seen a few times. The chain joins TRBV5-1 to TRBJ2-2; 11 positions match TRBD2. There are 20 residues in the CDR3. In germline, CDR1 is SGHRS, CDR2 YFSETQ. The V gene end was trimmed by 0 bases and the J gene end by 0 bases; junction bases not matched to a gene: 10. The CDR3 nucleotides read TGCGCCAGCAGCTTGGCCCGGCGGCTAGCGGGGGGACCGAACACCGGGGAGCTGTTTTTT. It specifies CASSLARRLAGGPNTGELFF.

This clonotype was counted ten times or more. This rearrangement joins TRBV20-1 to TRBJ2-5; D not resolved. V lost 1 base and J lost 2, with 11 bases in between. Germline V gives CDR1 DFQATT, CDR2 SNEGSKA (reference sequence). This CDR3 region has 14 residues. This CDR3 reads CSARGDPAQETQYF. In nucleotides, the CDR3 is TGCAGTGCTAGAGGTGACCCGGCTCAAGAGACCCAGTACTTC.

This clonotype was seen only a few times. The chain is built from TRBV7-9 and TRBJ1-1, with D uncertain. From germline, CDR1 is SEHNR and CDR2 FQNEAQ (reference sequence). The length of the CDR3 is 11 residues. V dropped 4 bases and J dropped 8 bases, with 8 bases sitting between them. The CDR3 region is CASSSPVEAFF. DNA for the CDR3: TGTGCCAGCAGCTCCCCCGTGGAAGCTTTCTTT.

This clonotype was detected a few times. The chain links TRBV19 to TRBJ2-1; D may be TRBD1 or TRBD2 (5 bases each). CDR3 length equals 15 residues. Trimming removed 6 bases at V and 6 bases at J, with 18 bases between. The V gene's germline CDR1 is LNHDA and CDR2 SQIVND (reference sequence). The CDR3 here is CASSVDRGWVNEQFF. For the CDR3, the DNA is TGTGCCAGTAGCGTAGACAGAGGGTGGGTCAATGAGCAGTTCTTC.